A selection of T cell receptor beta chains follows, all from one sample in a study of human T cells and chemical hapten exposure. TCRdb passed the RACE reads through MiXCR, listing each CDR3 protein once. The data hold under 95,000 distinct CDR3 sequences, with around 8.8% observed a single time. The material was whole blood, obtained in connection with sensitization to the hapten diphenylcyclopropenone (DPC). The receptors were sampled from a man aged 40-49 years with alopecia areata. Some clones in this sample may be carry-over from other donors' samples. CDR3s include the opening cysteine and the closing phenylalanine or tryptophan. A D gene is named only where the DNA matches it firmly. Only some rows state a clone size, as once, few, many or a class for expanded clones.

d_call	v_call	clone_size	j_call	cdr3_aa	cdr3_nt
TRBD2	TRBV7-7	NA	TRBJ2-5	CASSPTSRQETQYF	TGTGCTAGCAGCCCGACTAGCCGGCAAGAGACCCAGTACTTC
NA	TRBV28	NA	TRBJ1-2	CASSRAGQDYGYTF	TGTGCCAGCAGCCGGGCAGGGCAGGACTATGGCTACACCTTC
NA	TRBV7-2	many	TRBJ2-1	CASSASGAEYNEQFF	TGTGCCAGCAGCGCCTCGGGGGCGGAATACAATGAGCAGTTCTTC
TRBD2	TRBV6-2/TRBV6-3	few	TRBJ2-3	CASTKGTSGRYTDTQYF	TGTGCCAGCACCAAGGGGACTAGCGGGAGGTACACAGATACGCAGTATTTT
NA	TRBV21-1	many	TRBJ2-3	CASSKGDSGITSTDTQYF	TGTGCCAGCAGCAAAGGTGATAGCGGGATTACTAGCACAGATACGCAGTATTTT
NA	TRBV29-1	many	TRBJ2-7	CSVAQRVGDTEQYF	TGCAGCGTGGCTCAGAGGGTGGGGGACACCGAGCAGTACTTC
NA	TRBV28	many	TRBJ2-3	CASTAGVADTQYF	TGTGCCAGCACGGCTGGAGTGGCAGATACGCAGTATTTT
TRBD1	TRBV12-3/TRBV12-4	few	TRBJ1-6	CASSFFNGQGNSPLHF	TGTGCCAGCAGTTTTTTTAATGGACAGGGGAATTCACCCCTCCACTTT
NA	TRBV7-6	few	TRBJ2-7	CASSEGTLQYF	TGTGCCAGCAGCGAGGGGACATTGCAGTACTTC
NA	TRBV12-3/TRBV12-4	few	TRBJ2-7	CASSPKHLGRYEQYF	TGTGCCAGCAGTCCGAAACATTTGGGAAGGTACGAGCAGTACTTC
TRBD2	TRBV29-1	many	TRBJ2-3	CSVGREGRRDTQYF	TGCAGCGTTGGACGGGAGGGCCGGAGAGATACGCAGTATTTT
NA	TRBV6-5	few	TRBJ1-3	CASTPGGSGNTIYF	TGTGCCAGCACCCCAGGAGGGAGCGGAAACACCATATATTTT
NA	TRBV28	NA	TRBJ2-7	CASSFLDKPSYEQYF	TGTGCCAGCAGTTTCCTTGACAAACCCTCCTACGAGCAGTACTTC
NA	TRBV29-1	medium-sized	TRBJ1-3	CSVERNSGNTIYF	TGCAGCGTTGAAAGAAACTCTGGAAACACCATATATTTT
NA	TRBV6-1	many	TRBJ1-6	CASSERASPLHF	TGTGCCAGCAGTGAGAGGGCTTCACCCCTCCACTTT
TRBD1	TRBV7-9	few	TRBJ1-1	CASSTRQGRTEAFF	TGTGCCAGCAGCACCCGACAGGGCCGAACTGAAGCTTTCTTT
TRBD1	TRBV29-1	few	TRBJ1-1	CSVVGQGGMNTEAFF	TGCAGCGTGGTGGGGCAGGGGGGCATGAACACTGAAGCTTTCTTT
TRBD2	TRBV6-5	NA	TRBJ2-1	CASTPSGRANEQFF	TGTGCCAGCACCCCTAGCGGGAGGGCCAATGAGCAGTTCTTC
NA	TRBV3-1	NA	TRBJ2-1	CASSQDRNTKGYNEQFF	TGTGCCAGCAGCCAAGATCGGAATACCAAAGGATACAATGAGCAGTTCTTC
NA	TRBV5-1	few	TRBJ2-7	CASSLGPAPSYEQYF	TGCGCCAGCAGCTTGGGCCCAGCCCCATCCTACGAGCAGTACTTC
NA	TRBV7-8	few	TRBJ2-7	CASSLAGGGTYEQYF	TGTGCCAGCAGCTTAGCGGGAGGGGGAACCTACGAGCAGTACTTC
NA	TRBV14	many	TRBJ2-6	CASSRPGANVLTF	TGTGCCAGCAGCCGGCCTGGGGCCAACGTCCTGACTTTC
NA	TRBV28	few	TRBJ2-7	CATKEGVLTYEQYF	TGTGCCACCAAGGAGGGAGTACTCACCTACGAGCAGTACTTC
NA	TRBV13	NA	TRBJ1-1	CARSLAGDTEAFF	TGTGCCAGAAGCTTGGCGGGGGACACTGAAGCTTTCTTT
TRBD2	TRBV20-1	NA	TRBJ2-7	CSASPIRREVYEQYF	TGCAGTGCTAGCCCGATACGGCGGGAGGTGTACGAGCAGTACTTC
TRBD1	TRBV30	NA	TRBJ1-5	CAWGPGQGPQHF	TGTGCCTGGGGCCCGGGACAGGGGCCCCAGCATTTT
NA	TRBV18	many	TRBJ2-1	CASSPGGAPYNEQFF	TGTGCCAGCTCACCAGGGGGCGCCCCTTACAATGAGCAGTTCTTC
TRBD1	TRBV27	few	TRBJ2-7	CASSFGQGSSYEQYF	TGTGCCAGCAGTTTTGGACAGGGGAGCTCCTACGAGCAGTACTTC
NA	TRBV18	NA	TRBJ2-3	CASSPPTQDTQYF	TGTGCCAGCTCACCACCGACGCAGGATACGCAGTATTTT
NA	TRBV19	NA	TRBJ1-5	CASSISFRGANQPQHF	TGTGCCAGTAGTATATCTTTTCGGGGGGCGAATCAGCCCCAGCATTTT
TRBD1	TRBV10-3	NA	TRBJ1-1	CAISSGQGNTEAFF	TGTGCCATCAGCTCAGGACAGGGGAACACTGAAGCTTTCTTT
TRBD2	TRBV9	many	TRBJ2-3	CASSPPGLGAGDTQYF	TGTGCCAGCAGCCCCCCGGGACTAGGAGCTGGAGATACGCAGTATTTT
NA	TRBV5-1	many	TRBJ1-5	CASSLEGGNQPQHF	TGCGCCAGCAGCTTGGAGGGGGGCAATCAGCCCCAGCATTTT
NA	TRBV20-1	NA	TRBJ2-7	CSARDLLAEQYF	TGCAGTGCTAGAGATCTGCTAGCCGAGCAGTACTTC
NA	TRBV18	many	TRBJ2-7	CASSPFRGTLVREQYF	TGTGCCAGCTCACCTTTCCGAGGGACCTTGGTACGCGAGCAGTACTTC
NA	TRBV28	NA	TRBJ1-4	CASTQLKGKLFF	TGTGCCAGCACCCAACTGAAGGGGAAACTGTTTTTT
NA	TRBV20-1	NA	TRBJ2-7	CSAGPQVGGEQYF	TGCAGTGCGGGTCCACAGGTCGGCGGCGAGCAGTACTTC
TRBD1	TRBV4-3	NA	TRBJ2-3	CASSHVAAGQGSVFTDTQYF	TGCGCCAGCAGCCACGTAGCCGCGGGACAGGGAAGTGTTTTCACAGATACGCAGTATTTT
NA	TRBV7-9	NA	TRBJ2-5	CASTLGPQPQETQYF	TGTGCCAGCACCCTAGGGCCACAGCCCCAAGAGACCCAGTACTTC
TRBD2	TRBV9	few	TRBJ2-5	CASSVGALAEGETQYF	TGTGCCAGCAGCGTAGGAGCGCTAGCGGAGGGAGAGACCCAGTACTTC
TRBD1	TRBV12-3/TRBV12-4	many	TRBJ1-4	CASSSGTGIEKLFF	TGTGCCAGCAGTTCCGGGACAGGGATTGAAAAACTGTTTTTT
TRBD2	TRBV7-9	NA	TRBJ2-1	CASSKLAGLGNEQFF	TGTGCCAGCAGCAAGCTAGCGGGATTAGGCAATGAGCAGTTCTTC
NA	TRBV6-4	once	TRBJ1-2	CASSDSITITMDGYTF	TGTGCCAGCAGTGACTCGATTACTATAACCATGGATGGCTACACCTTC
NA	TRBV5-6	few	TRBJ2-3	CASSLWLRGTNTDTQYF	TGTGCCAGCAGCTTGTGGTTAAGAGGGACCAACACAGATACGCAGTATTTT
NA	TRBV28	few	TRBJ2-3	CASSTGGPSTDTQYF	TGTGCCAGCAGTACAGGAGGGCCCTCGACAGATACGCAGTATTTT
NA	TRBV4-1	once	TRBJ2-2	CAARDGNTGELFF	TGCGCCGCCCGGGACGGGAACACCGGGGAGCTGTTTTTT
TRBD2	TRBV29-1	few	TRBJ2-5	CSGGLAEETQYF	TGCAGCGGCGGACTAGCGGAAGAGACCCAGTACTTC
NA	TRBV14	many	TRBJ1-6	CASSTLGNSPLHF	TGTGCCAGCAGCACACTGGGCAATTCACCCCTCCACTTT
NA	TRBV28	many	TRBJ2-1	CASSPAWEHGNEQFF	TGTGCCAGCAGTCCAGCGTGGGAGCATGGAAATGAGCAGTTCTTC
NA	TRBV25-1	few	TRBJ2-7	CASSVGEQYF	TGTGCCAGCAGTGTTGGCGAGCAGTACTTC
NA	TRBV5-1	few	TRBJ2-7	CASTISGASSYEQYF	TGCGCCAGCACCATCTCGGGAGCGAGCTCCTACGAGCAGTACTTC
NA	TRBV28	many	TRBJ2-3	CASSPPATDTQYF	TGTGCCAGCAGCCCCCCGGCGACAGATACGCAGTATTTT
NA	TRBV20-1	many	TRBJ2-7	CSPSGDYEQYF	TGCAGCCCCTCCGGGGACTACGAGCAGTACTTC